The 15 T cell receptor beta chains in this list originate from one sample, sequenced in a study of Graves' ophthalmopathy and Graves' hyperthyroidism. RNA transcripts yielded amplified TCR beta CDR3 regions. Scientists carried out first-round RT-PCR using HTBI primers and then a second-round multiplex PCR. Using its own MiXCR run on the multiplex PCR reads, TCRdb lists one record per CDR3 protein. This sample has about 700,000 distinct CDR3 sequences, with roughly two fifths found just once. The specimen was peripheral blood. Source of these receptors: an adult man with Graves' ophthalmopathy.

This clonotype has a handful of counts. V is TRBV19 and J is TRBJ1-5; D remains ambiguous. The CDR3 sequence is 13 residues long. V was cut by 5 bases and J by 7 bases, with 12 bases left in between. The germline V gene has CDR1 LNHDA and CDR2 SQIVND (reference sequence). CDR3 protein: CASSSPAGQPQHF. Here the CDR3 DNA reads TGTGCCAGTAGTTCCCCCGCTGGGCAGCCCCAGCATTTT.

The CDR3 DNA follows: TGCGCCAGTATCGGGACTAGCGGCTACGAGCAGTACTTC. Translation gives CASIGTSGYEQYF. This chain uses TRBV5-1 with TRBJ2-7, with 11 nucleotides matching TRBD2. After removal of 8 bases from V and 3 bases from J, the junction contained 4 bases not matched to a gene. The CDR3 has 13 amino acids. CDR1 is SGHRS and CDR2 is YFSETQ in the germline V gene.

This clonotype was counted between two and nine times. The chain carries TRBV7-9 and TRBJ2-5; 8 positions match TRBD1. The germline V gene encodes CDR1 SEHNR and CDR2 FQNEAQ (reference sequence). This CDR3 has 14 amino acids. Germline trimming cut 5 bases from V and 2 bases from J; bases unmatched to any gene: 4. CDR3 sequence (DNA): TGTGCCAGCAGCATGGGACAGGCACAAGAGACCCAGTACTTC. Amino acids: CASSMGQAQETQYF.

This clonotype was counted between two and nine times. The chain couples TRBV12-3 or TRBV12-4 to TRBJ2-7, with 7 bases aligning to TRBD2. Trimming took 6 bases from V and 3 from J; bases not matched to a gene: 5. This CDR3 has 13 residues. The CDR3, as DNA: TGTGCCAGCAGAGAGCGGGATTACTACGAGCAGTACTTC. This codes for CASRERDYYEQYF.

The rearrangement links TRBV10-3 to TRBJ2-5; 11 bases agree with TRBD2. V gave up 6 bases and J gave up 2 bases; unmatched junction bases: 14. The germline V gene has CDR1 ENHRY and CDR2 SYGVKD. The CDR3 length is 18 residues. CDR3 sequence (DNA): TGTGCCATCAGATCCAAATTTACTAGCGGGGGAACTCAAGAGACCCAGTACTTC. It specifies CAIRSKFTSGGTQETQYF.

This CDR3 reads CASSQGQASLYEQYF. Here the CDR3 DNA reads TGTGCCAGCAGTCAAGGACAGGCTAGCCTCTACGAGCAGTACTTC. The gene calls are TRBV2 and TRBJ2-7; 7 positions match TRBD1. Unmatched junction bases numbered 10, after V lost 5 bases and J lost 3 bases. The CDR3 loop spans 15 amino acids. In germline, CDR1 is SNHLY, CDR2 FYNNEI.

As concerns this clonotype: With a much larger clone just one base away, this may be a read error. The V call is TRBV7-9, the J call TRBJ1-1, with D unclear. The CDR3 consists of 15 residues. Trimming took off 5 bases at V and 4 bases at J, with 17 bases between the two ends. Germline CDR1 SEHNR, CDR2 FQNEAQ (reference sequence). In nucleotides, the CDR3 is TGTGCCAGCAGCCCTGGGGTGGGCGATGGCACTGAAGCTTTCTTT. Encoded protein: CASSPGVGDGTEAFF.

V usage is TRBV10-3 and J usage is TRBJ2-5, with 8 bases matching TRBD2. Germline CDR1 reads ENHRY; CDR2 reads SYGVKD. Trimming removed 9 bases from V and 5 bases from J; junction bases left unmatched: 5. The CDR3 has 12 residues. The CDR3 DNA is TGTGCCATAAGACCGGGAGGGGAGACCCAGTACTTC. This encodes CAIRPGGETQYF.

This clonotype was detected ten times or more. This rearrangement joins TRBV14 to TRBJ1-1; the D gene is possibly TRBD1 (6 bases). The CDR3 contains 13 residues. V was clipped by 0 bases and J by 10 bases, with 12 bases between them. CDR1 and CDR2 (germline): SGHDN, FVKESK. In DNA form, the CDR3 reads TGTGCCAGCAGCCAAGAATGGGGGCGTACAGCTTTCTTT. This translates into CASSQEWGRTAFF.

This clonotype was seen many times. J is TRBJ2-6 and V is TRBV7-2; the match to TRBD1 covers 9 bases. Germline V CDR1 and CDR2: SGHTA, FQGNSA. J gave up 4 bases and V 5 bases, and 12 bases lay outside the gene matches. This CDR3 is built from 18 residues. This CDR3 is CASSISSGTGRGANVLTF. In DNA form, the CDR3 reads TGTGCCAGCAGCATCTCGTCCGGGACAGGGAGAGGGGCCAACGTCCTGACTTTC.

The J gene is TRBJ1-6, the V gene TRBV6-5; D gene unclear. Germline V gives CDR1 MNHEY, CDR2 SVGAGI. The CDR3 contains 17 residues. Trimming removed 0 bases from V and 8 bases from J, with 17 bases in between. The CDR3 DNA sequence: TGTGCCAGCAGTTACTCGATACGGGGTGTATCGGATTCACCCCTCCACTTT. It translates to CASSYSIRGVSDSPLHF.

In its sample, this clonotype was seen a few times. The CDR3 DNA reads as TGTGCCAGCAGTTTAAATCGGGTATCAGAGACCCAGTACTTC. As protein: CASSLNRVSETQYF. The chain links TRBV12-3 or TRBV12-4 to TRBJ2-5; D call uncertain. The length of the CDR3 is 14 residues. V was shortened by 2 bases and J by 4 bases, with 11 bases between the two germline ends.

The chain employs TRBV10-3 and TRBJ2-7, with TRBD1 identical over 7 bases. The CDR3 is 14 residues long. The J segment lost 3 bases and the V segment lost 10 bases, leaving 12 bases of the junction unmatched. Germline V CDR1 and CDR2: ENHRY, SYGVKD. The CDR3 DNA is TGTGCCAGCGGTAGGGGGCCCCCCTTCTACGAGCAGTACTTC. Protein product: CASGRGPPFYEQYF.

The J gene is TRBJ2-7, the V gene TRBV2; tentative D call: TRBD1 (6 bases). CDR1 and CDR2 (germline): SNHLY, FYNNEI. This CDR3 is 13 amino acids long. V was clipped by 4 bases and J by 4 bases, with 11 bases between them. The chain's CDR3 is CASSVNRDYEQYF. The CDR3 DNA reads as TGTGCCAGCAGTGTCAACAGGGATTACGAGCAGTACTTC.

This rearrangement joins TRBV20-1 to TRBJ2-7; D is ambiguous. The V end lost 4 bases, the J end lost 7 bases, and 8 bases lay between the germline ends. CDR1 and CDR2 (germline): DFQATT, SNEGSKA (reference sequence). This CDR3 region has 10 residues. CDR3 in amino acids: CSAKVEEQYF. The CDR3 bases are TGCAGTGCTAAAGTCGAAGAGCAGTACTTC.